In this sample, the clone carrying this T cell receptor beta chain turned up once. Its antigen is not known. The assay was immunoSEQ multiplex PCR, and TCRdb's table has in-frame clones only and misses some. This sample has approximately 5,300 clones, with around two thirds found just once. This specimen belongs to a study of ipilimumab plus nivolumab after autologous stem cell transplantation. Ipilimumab, 1 mg/kg, started 14 to 28 days after autologous transplant. Patients received nivolumab 3 mg/kg at weeks 1, 4, 7, 10, then fortnightly to week 26. Whole-study findings and limits: TCR repertoire, Treg phenotype and gut microbiota reportedly support more study of this approach.

This CDR3 spans 14 amino acids. The V gene lost 5 bases and the J gene lost 1 base, with 11 bases spanning the gap. Germline CDR1 is LGHNA and CDR2 is YSLEER. This clonotype was sampled from a male donor with multiple myeloma. V usage is TRBV4-3 and J usage is TRBJ1-2, with no clear D. This sample comprised PBMCs, obtained in a trial of ipilimumab plus nivolumab as post-transplant consolidation. CDR3 DNA: TGCGCCAGCAGCGGCGGAGGAAGTAACTATGGCTACACCTTC. This encodes CASSGGGSNYGYTF.